Given below is one T cell receptor (beta chain) in context. Its antigen is not known. The sample originates from a study of cytomegalovirus exposure and HLA in healthy donors. The CDR3 covers 15 residues. V dropped 3 bases and J dropped 6; count of bases not matched to a gene: 5. Germline V lookup: CDR1 LNHDA, CDR2 SQIVND (reference sequence). The PCR used 60 Vbeta and 13 Jbeta primers. Profiling relied on immunoSEQ multiplex PCR, and the TCRdb table lists in-frame clones only, not all of them. Of under 100,000 clones in the sample, more than 60% were seen once. Study conclusions and caveats: Common viral pathogens (according to a later analysis) appeared linked to several of the most significant clusters.

The V call is TRBV19, the J call TRBJ2-1; the match to TRBD2 covers 10 bases. The specimen was PBMCs. The origin of this receptor is a human donor in good health. The CDR3 bases are TGTGCCAGTAGTATTTTAGCGGGGGGTTCCAATGAGCAGTTCTTC. Protein product: CASSILAGGSNEQFF.